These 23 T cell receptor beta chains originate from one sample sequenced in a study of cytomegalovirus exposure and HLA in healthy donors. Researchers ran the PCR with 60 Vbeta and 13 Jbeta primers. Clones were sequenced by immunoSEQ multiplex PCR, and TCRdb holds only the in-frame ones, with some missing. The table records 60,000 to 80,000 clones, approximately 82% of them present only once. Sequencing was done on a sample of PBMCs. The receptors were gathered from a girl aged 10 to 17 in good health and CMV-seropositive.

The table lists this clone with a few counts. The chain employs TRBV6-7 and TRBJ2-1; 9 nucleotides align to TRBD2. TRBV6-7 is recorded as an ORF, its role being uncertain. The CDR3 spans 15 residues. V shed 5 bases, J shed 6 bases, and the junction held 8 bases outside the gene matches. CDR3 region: CASSAGLALVNEQFF. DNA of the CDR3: TGTGCCAGCAGTGCTGGACTAGCGTTGGTCAATGAGCAGTTCTTC.

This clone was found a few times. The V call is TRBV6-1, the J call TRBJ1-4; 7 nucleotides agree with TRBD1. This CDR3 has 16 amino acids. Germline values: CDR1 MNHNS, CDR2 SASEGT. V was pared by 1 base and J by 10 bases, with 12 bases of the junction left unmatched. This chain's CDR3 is CASSEVGSGGRGKLFF. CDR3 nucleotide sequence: TGTGCCAGCAGTGAAGTCGGATCAGGGGGAAGGGGAAAACTGTTTTTT.

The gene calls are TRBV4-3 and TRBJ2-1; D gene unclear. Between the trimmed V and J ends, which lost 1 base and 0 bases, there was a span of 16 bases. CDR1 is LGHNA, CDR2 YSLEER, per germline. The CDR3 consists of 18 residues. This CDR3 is CASSQVETGWSSYNEQFF. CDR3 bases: TGCGCCAGCAGCCAAGTAGAGACCGGGTGGAGCTCCTACAATGAGCAGTTCTTC.

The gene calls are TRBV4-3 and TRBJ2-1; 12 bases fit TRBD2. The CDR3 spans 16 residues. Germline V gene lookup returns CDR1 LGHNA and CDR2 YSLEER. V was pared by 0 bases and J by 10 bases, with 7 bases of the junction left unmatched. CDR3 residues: CASSQDLGLAGLEQFF. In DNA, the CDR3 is TGCGCCAGCAGCCAAGACCTCGGACTAGCGGGATTAGAGCAGTTCTTC.

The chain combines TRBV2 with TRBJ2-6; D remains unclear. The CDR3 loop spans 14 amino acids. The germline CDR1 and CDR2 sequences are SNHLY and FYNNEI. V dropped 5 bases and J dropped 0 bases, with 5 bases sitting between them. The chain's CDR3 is CASSPISGANVLTF. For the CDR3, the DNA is TGTGCCAGCAGTCCAATCTCTGGGGCCAACGTCCTGACTTTC.

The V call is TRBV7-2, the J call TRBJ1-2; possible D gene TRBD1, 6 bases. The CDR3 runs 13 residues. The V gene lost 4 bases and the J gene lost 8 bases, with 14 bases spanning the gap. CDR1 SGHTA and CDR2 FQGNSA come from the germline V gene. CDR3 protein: CASSSPFRGGYTF. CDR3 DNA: TGTGCCAGCAGCTCACCATTCAGGGGCGGCTACACCTTC.

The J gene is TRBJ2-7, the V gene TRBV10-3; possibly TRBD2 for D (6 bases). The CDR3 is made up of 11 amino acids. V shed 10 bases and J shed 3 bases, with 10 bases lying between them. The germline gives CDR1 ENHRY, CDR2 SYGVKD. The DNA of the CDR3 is TGTGCCACAACGGGGGACTACGAGCAGTACTTC. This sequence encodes CATTGDYEQYF.

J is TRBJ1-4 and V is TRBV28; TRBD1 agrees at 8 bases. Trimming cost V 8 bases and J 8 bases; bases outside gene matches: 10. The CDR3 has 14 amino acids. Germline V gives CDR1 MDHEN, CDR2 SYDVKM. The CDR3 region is CASVSTGVAEKLFF. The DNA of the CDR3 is TGTGCCAGCGTCTCGACAGGGGTTGCCGAAAAACTGTTTTTT.

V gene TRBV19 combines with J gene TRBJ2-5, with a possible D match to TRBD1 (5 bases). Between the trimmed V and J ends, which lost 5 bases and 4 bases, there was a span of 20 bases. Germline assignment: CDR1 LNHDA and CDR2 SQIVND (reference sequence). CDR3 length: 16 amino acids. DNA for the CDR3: TGTGCCAGTAGTCCCCAGGACACTCCAGGCAGAGAGACCCAGTACTTC. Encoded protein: CASSPQDTPGRETQYF.

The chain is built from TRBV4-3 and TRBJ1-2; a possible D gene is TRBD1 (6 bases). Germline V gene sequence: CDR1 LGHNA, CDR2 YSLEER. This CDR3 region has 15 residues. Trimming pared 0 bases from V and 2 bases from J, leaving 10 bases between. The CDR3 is CASSQDMGANYGYTF. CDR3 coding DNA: TGCGCCAGCAGCCAAGATATGGGGGCCAACTATGGCTACACCTTC.

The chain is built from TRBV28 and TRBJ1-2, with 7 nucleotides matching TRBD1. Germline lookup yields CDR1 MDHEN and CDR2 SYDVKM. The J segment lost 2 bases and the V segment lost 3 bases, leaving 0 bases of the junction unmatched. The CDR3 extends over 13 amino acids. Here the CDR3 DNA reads TGTGCCAGCAGTTTGGACAGGAACTATGGCTACACCTTC. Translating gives CASSLDRNYGYTF.

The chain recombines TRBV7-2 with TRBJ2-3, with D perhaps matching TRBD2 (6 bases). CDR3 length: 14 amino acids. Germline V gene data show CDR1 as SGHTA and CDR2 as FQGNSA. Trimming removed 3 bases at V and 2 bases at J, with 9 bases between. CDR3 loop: CASSLIAVTDTQYF. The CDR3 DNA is TGTGCCAGCAGCTTGATAGCGGTCACAGATACGCAGTATTTT.

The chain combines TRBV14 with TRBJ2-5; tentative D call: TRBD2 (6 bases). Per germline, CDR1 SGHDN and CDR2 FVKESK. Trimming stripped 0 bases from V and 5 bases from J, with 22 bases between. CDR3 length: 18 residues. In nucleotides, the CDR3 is TGTGCCAGCAGCCAAGAGGGGTTCGGCGGGGACCCCCTTGAGACCCAGTACTTC. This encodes CASSQEGFGGDPLETQYF.

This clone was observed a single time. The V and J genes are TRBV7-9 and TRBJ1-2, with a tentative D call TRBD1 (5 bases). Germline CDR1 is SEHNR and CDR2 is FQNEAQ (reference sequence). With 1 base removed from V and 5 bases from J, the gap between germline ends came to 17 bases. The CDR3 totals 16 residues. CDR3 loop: CASSLDEPGQEYGYTF. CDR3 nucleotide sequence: TGTGCCAGCAGCTTAGATGAGCCAGGGCAGGAATATGGCTACACCTTC.

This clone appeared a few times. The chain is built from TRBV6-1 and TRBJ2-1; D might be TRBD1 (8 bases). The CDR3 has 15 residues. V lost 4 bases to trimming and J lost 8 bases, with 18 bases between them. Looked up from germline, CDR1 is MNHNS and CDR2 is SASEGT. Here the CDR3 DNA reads TGTGCCAGCAGTGCCGTACAGGGGGGGCGGGATGAGCAGTTCTTC. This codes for CASSAVQGGRDEQFF.

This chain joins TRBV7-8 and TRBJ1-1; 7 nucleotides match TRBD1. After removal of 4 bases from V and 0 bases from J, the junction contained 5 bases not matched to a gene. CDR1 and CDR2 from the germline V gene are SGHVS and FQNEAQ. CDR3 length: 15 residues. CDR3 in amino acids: CASSYRDSMNTEAFF. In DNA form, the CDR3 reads TGTGCCAGCAGCTACAGGGACAGCATGAACACTGAAGCTTTCTTT.

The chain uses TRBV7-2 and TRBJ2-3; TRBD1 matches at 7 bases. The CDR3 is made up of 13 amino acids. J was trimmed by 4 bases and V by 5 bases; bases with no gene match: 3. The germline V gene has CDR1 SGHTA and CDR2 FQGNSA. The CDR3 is CASSTGAADTQYF. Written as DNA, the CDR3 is TGTGCCAGCAGCACAGGGGCCGCAGATACGCAGTATTTT.

The CDR3 nucleotides read TGTGCCAGCAACTCAGGGACTAGCGGGAGATCCTACAATGAGCAGTTCTTC. Its translation is CASNSGTSGRSYNEQFF. V gene TRBV5-4 combines with J gene TRBJ2-1, with TRBD2 matching over 14 bases. The trim removed 6 bases at V and 1 base at J, leaving 6 bases unmatched. The germline V gene encodes CDR1 SGHNT and CDR2 YYREEE (reference sequence). CDR3 size: 17 residues.

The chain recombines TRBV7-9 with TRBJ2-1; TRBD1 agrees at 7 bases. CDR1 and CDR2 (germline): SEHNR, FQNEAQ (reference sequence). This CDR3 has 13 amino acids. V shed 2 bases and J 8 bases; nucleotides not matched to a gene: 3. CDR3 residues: CASSLYRGDEQFF. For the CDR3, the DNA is TGTGCCAGCAGCTTATACAGGGGAGATGAGCAGTTCTTC.

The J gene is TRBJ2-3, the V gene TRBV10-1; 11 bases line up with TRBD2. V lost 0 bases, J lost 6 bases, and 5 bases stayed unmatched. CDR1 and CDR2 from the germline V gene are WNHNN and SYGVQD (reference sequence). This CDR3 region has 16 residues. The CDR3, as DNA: TGCGCCAGCAGTGAGTCTACTAGCGGGAGAGCTGATACGCAGTATTTT. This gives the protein CASSESTSGRADTQYF.

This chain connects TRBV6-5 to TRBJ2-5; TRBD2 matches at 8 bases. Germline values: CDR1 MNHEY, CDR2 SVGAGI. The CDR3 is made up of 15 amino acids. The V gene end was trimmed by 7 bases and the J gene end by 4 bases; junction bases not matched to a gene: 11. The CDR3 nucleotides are TGTGCCAGCATATCGGCGGGGGGAGGAATAGAGACCCAGTACTTC. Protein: CASISAGGGIETQYF.

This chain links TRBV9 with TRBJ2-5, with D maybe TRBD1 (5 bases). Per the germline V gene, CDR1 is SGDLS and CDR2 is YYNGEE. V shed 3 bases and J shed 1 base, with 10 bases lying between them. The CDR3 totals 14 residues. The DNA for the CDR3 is TGTGCCAGCAGCGGGGGCGATCTCCAAGAGACCCAGTACTTC. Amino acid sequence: CASSGGDLQETQYF.

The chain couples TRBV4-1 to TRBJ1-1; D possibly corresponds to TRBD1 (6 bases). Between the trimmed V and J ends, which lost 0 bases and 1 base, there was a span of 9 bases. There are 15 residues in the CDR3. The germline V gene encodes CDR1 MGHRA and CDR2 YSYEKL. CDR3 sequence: CASSQEWGQNTEAFF. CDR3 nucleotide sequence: TGCGCCAGCAGCCAAGAGTGGGGGCAGAACACTGAAGCTTTCTTT.